Presented here are 20 T cell receptor beta chains from one specimen sequenced in a study of blood T cells in healthy people across ages. Sample-barcoded 5' priming and a J-beta primer mix drove a second PCR of about 6 to 12 cycles. TCRdb ran MiXCR on the 5' RACE reads and lists one entry per CDR3 protein. The sample records approximately 1,100,000 distinct CDR3 sequences, 40% to 50% being singletons. Sequenced sample: blood. These receptors came from a woman aged 60-75 years in good health.

This clonotype has only a few counts. V usage is TRBV29-1 and J usage is TRBJ2-1; 7 bases agree with TRBD1. The CDR3 runs to 14 residues. CDR1 SQVTM and CDR2 ANQGSEA come from the germline V gene. With V trimmed by 7 bases and J by 0 bases, 6 bases remained unmatched. The CDR3 protein is CSGAGTASYNEQFF. DNA of the CDR3: TGCAGCGGTGCCGGGACAGCCTCCTACAATGAGCAGTTCTTC.

In regard to this clonotype: The junction does not match germline at one end; this may be a read error. The V and J genes are TRBV5-6 and TRBJ2-7; 9 nucleotides align to TRBD1. The CDR3 runs to 14 residues. Germline V CDR1 and CDR2: SGHDT, YYEEEE. The CDR3 sequence: CANSRDRATYEQYF. The CDR3 coding sequence is TGTGCCAACAGCCGGGACAGGGCCACCTACGAGCAGTACTTC.

Remarks on this clonotype: A junction boundary mismatches the germline segment, possibly from a read error. This rearrangement joins TRBV5-1 to TRBJ2-7, with D tentatively TRBD1 (7 bases). CDR1 is SGHRS, CDR2 YFSETQ, per germline. The CDR3 consists of 16 residues. The CDR3 protein is CANSLGGQPSSYEQYF. The DNA of the CDR3 is TGCGCCAACAGCTTGGGGGGACAGCCCAGCTCCTACGAGCAGTACTTC.

The chain recombines TRBV7-2 with TRBJ1-5, with D unresolved. The V end lost 5 bases, the J end lost 3 bases, and 11 bases lay between the germline ends. From germline, CDR1 is SGHTA and CDR2 FQGNSA. The CDR3 has 14 amino acids. CDR3 amino acids: CASSPGGFNQPQHF. The CDR3 DNA is TGTGCCAGCAGCCCTGGCGGGTTCAATCAGCCCCAGCATTTT.

The chain couples TRBV5-1 to TRBJ1-2; 8 positions agree with TRBD1. CDR3 length: 16 residues. Per germline, CDR1 SGHRS and CDR2 YFSETQ. J gave up 0 bases and V 1 base, and 5 bases lay outside the gene matches. The CDR3 coding sequence is TGCGCCAGCAGCTTGACGCAGGGGGCCGCTAACTATGGCTACACCTTC. It is translated as CASSLTQGAANYGYTF.

This clonotype was counted only a few times. The chain is built from TRBV20-1 and TRBJ2-7; D unresolved. The germline gives CDR1 DFQATT, CDR2 SNEGSKA (reference sequence). This CDR3 spans 14 amino acids. Trimming cost V 3 bases and J 7 bases, with 19 bases left between them. The CDR3 is CSARAPVTYNEQYF. The CDR3 DNA follows: TGCAGTGCTAGGGCCCCAGTCACCTACAATGAGCAGTACTTC.

The CDR3 sequence is CASSYLSTDTQYF. The CDR3 region has the DNA TGTGCCAGCAGTTATTTAAGCACAGATACGCAGTATTTT. J is TRBJ2-3 and V is TRBV6-5; no firm D call. The germline gives CDR1 MNHEY, CDR2 SVGAGI. Deletions cut 3 bases from V and 0 bases from J, with 4 bases between. This CDR3 spans 13 amino acids.

The table lists this clonotype with a few counts. This chain uses TRBV9 with TRBJ2-3, with D possibly TRBD2 on 5 matching bases. The CDR3 runs 14 residues. Trimming pared 0 bases from V and 4 bases from J, leaving 9 bases between. Germline V CDR1 and CDR2: SGDLS, YYNGEE. CDR3 in DNA: TGTGCCAGCAGCGTAGGTAGGACTCCAGATACGCAGTATTTT. It translates to CASSVGRTPDTQYF.

This clonotype has at least ten counts. CDR3 sequence reads: CSVESDRPYEQYF. The CDR3, as DNA: TGCAGCGTTGAAAGTGACAGGCCATACGAGCAGTACTTC. The chain recombines TRBV29-1 with TRBJ2-7; maybe TRBD1 (6 bases). The CDR3 is made up of 13 amino acids. Trimming removed 2 bases from V and 4 bases from J, with 12 bases in between. Germline V gene data show CDR1 as SQVTM and CDR2 as ANQGSEA.

About this clonotype: A read error may account for a junction end that differs from germline. The chain is built from TRBV24-1 and TRBJ2-1, with a possible D match to TRBD1 (6 bases). This CDR3 is built from 16 residues. The germline V gene has CDR1 KGHDR and CDR2 SFDVKD. CDR3 loop: CATSDSDSTPYNEQFF. For the CDR3, the DNA is TGTGCCACCAGTGATTCGGACAGTACCCCCTACAACGAGCAGTTCTTC.

J is TRBJ2-5 and V is TRBV7-2; 12 bases align to TRBD2. Germline CDR1 SGHTA, CDR2 FQGNSA. This CDR3 is 16 amino acids long. J was trimmed by 5 bases and V by 2 bases; bases with no gene match: 6. The CDR3 spells CASSLTTSGGWETQYF. For the CDR3, the DNA is TGTGCCAGCAGCTTAACGACTAGCGGGGGCTGGGAGACCCAGTACTTC.

This clonotype was recorded a few times. J is TRBJ2-6 and V is TRBV13, with TRBD1 identical over 9 bases. The germline CDR1 and CDR2 sequences are PRHDT and FYEKMQ (reference sequence). J gave up 4 bases and V 5 bases, and 9 bases lay outside the gene matches. This CDR3 is built from 17 residues. CDR3 region: CASSHRDRVRGANVLTF. CDR3 sequence (DNA): TGTGCCAGCAGCCACAGGGACAGGGTGAGGGGGGCCAACGTCCTGACTTTC.

This rearrangement joins TRBV6-5 to TRBJ2-1; TRBD1 might be the D (5 bases). Trimming pared 2 bases from V and 2 bases from J, leaving 10 bases between. Germline CDR1 MNHEY, CDR2 SVGAGI. The CDR3 is 15 amino acids. The CDR3 sequence is CASSYRREAYNEQFF. For the CDR3, the DNA is TGTGCCAGCAGTTACCGCAGGGAAGCCTACAATGAGCAGTTCTTC.

This clonotype was observed once. The J gene is TRBJ2-3, the V gene TRBV6-1; a weak D match, TRBD1 (6 bases). CDR3 size: 16 residues. The germline CDR1 and CDR2 sequences are MNHNS and SASEGT. Trimming took off 4 bases at V and 2 bases at J, with 16 bases between the two ends. CDR3 coding DNA: TGTGCCAGCAGTGCGTCCGGGACAATGAACACAGATACGCAGTATTTT. Translating gives CASSASGTMNTDTQYF.

The gene calls are TRBV11-3 and TRBJ2-2, with D maybe TRBD2 (6 bases). The germline CDR1 and CDR2 sequences are SGHNT and YENEEA. V was clipped by 3 bases and J by 6 bases, with 8 bases between them. The CDR3 has 13 amino acids. The CDR3: CASSLAGSGELFF. In DNA, the CDR3 is TGTGCCAGCAGCTTGGCGGGGTCCGGGGAGCTGTTTTTT.

A note on this clonotype: A much bigger clone sits one base away, suggesting this may be a read error. The chain has TRBV11-1 and TRBJ2-7, with TRBD1 as a possible D gene (7 bases). This CDR3 comprises 15 residues. CDR1 is SGHAT, CDR2 FQDESV, per germline (reference sequence). CDR3 amino acids: CVSSFGGTASYEQYF. The CDR3 nucleotides are TGTGTCAGCAGCTTTGGGGGGACAGCCTCCTACGAGCAGTACTTC.

This clonotype was picked up a small number of times. This sequence joins TRBV20-1 and TRBJ2-7; the match to TRBD2 covers 14 bases. V lost 2 bases to trimming and J lost 0 bases; unmatched junction nucleotides: 3. The CDR3 is 16 residues long. From germline, CDR1 is DFQATT and CDR2 SNEGSKA (reference sequence). CDR3 amino acids: CSARSGTSGSSYEQYF. The CDR3 region has the DNA TGCAGTGCTAGATCCGGGACTAGCGGGAGCTCCTACGAGCAGTACTTC.

The sample holds a few counts of this clonotype. The chain is built from TRBV29-1 and TRBJ1-6; D call uncertain. Trimming stripped 4 bases from V and 10 bases from J, with 17 bases between. CDR1 SQVTM and CDR2 ANQGSEA come from the germline V gene. The CDR3 sequence is 14 residues long. The CDR3 DNA reads as TGCAGCGTTGCCTCCAGTGGCTTAGGGTCACCCCTCCACTTT. Translated: CSVASSGLGSPLHF.

This clonotype has just one count. V usage is TRBV20-1 and J usage is TRBJ2-5, with 12 bases identical to TRBD2. V gave up 3 bases and J gave up 5 bases; unmatched junction bases: 7. The CDR3 is 15 residues long. Germline V gene lookup returns CDR1 DFQATT and CDR2 SNEGSKA (reference sequence). In nucleotides, the CDR3 is TGCAGTGCTAGCCCCCCTAGCGGGAGGGCCGAGACCCAGTACTTC. Translation: CSASPPSGRAETQYF.

The V call is TRBV9, the J call TRBJ2-7; D perhaps matches TRBD2 (7 bases). Germline loops: CDR1 SGDLS, CDR2 YYNGEE. Between the trimmed V and J ends, which lost 4 bases and 2 bases, there was a span of 19 bases. The CDR3 length is 16 residues. The CDR3 reads CASSPRAGGGTYEQYF. In DNA, the CDR3 is TGTGCCAGCAGCCCCCGTGCTGGCGGGGGCACCTACGAGCAGTACTTC.